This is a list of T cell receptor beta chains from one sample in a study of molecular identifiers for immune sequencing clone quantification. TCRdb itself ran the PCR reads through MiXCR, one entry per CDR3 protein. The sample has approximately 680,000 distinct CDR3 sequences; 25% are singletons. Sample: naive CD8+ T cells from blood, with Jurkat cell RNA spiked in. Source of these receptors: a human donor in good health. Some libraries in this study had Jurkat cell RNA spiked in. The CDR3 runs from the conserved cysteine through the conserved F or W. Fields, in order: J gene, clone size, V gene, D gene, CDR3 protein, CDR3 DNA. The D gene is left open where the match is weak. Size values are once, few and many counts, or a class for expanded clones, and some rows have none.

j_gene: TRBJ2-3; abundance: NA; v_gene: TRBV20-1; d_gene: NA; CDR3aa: CSATARDSHFNTQYF; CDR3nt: TGCAGTGCGACCGCCCGGGACTCGCATTTCAATACGCAGTATTTT
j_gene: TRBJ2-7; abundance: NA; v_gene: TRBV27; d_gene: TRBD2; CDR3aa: CASRGLAGNYEQYF; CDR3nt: TGTGCCAGCAGGGGACTAGCGGGAAACTACGAGCAGTACTTC
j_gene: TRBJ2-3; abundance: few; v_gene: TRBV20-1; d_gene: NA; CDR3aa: CSARALGSRTDTQYF; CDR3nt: TGCAGTGCTAGAGCTCTGGGGTCCCGCACAGATACGCAGTATTTT
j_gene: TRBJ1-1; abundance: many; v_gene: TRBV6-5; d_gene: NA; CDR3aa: CASSYGGSRNTEAFF; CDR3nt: TGTGCCAGCAGTTACGGTGGATCGAGGAACACTGAAGCTTTCTTT
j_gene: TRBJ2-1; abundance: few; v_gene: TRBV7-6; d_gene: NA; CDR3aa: CASSLVAQSGTDEQFF; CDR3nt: TGTGCCAGCAGCTTAGTCGCACAATCCGGCACAGATGAGCAGTTCTTC
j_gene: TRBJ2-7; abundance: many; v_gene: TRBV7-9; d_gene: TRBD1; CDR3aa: CASSVSGTGRAYEQYF; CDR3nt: TGTGCCAGCAGCGTGTCCGGGACAGGGAGAGCCTACGAGCAGTACTTC
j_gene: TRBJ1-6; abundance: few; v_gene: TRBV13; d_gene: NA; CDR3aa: CASSLRAGKRSYNSPLHF; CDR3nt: TGTGCCAGCAGCTTAAGGGCAGGGAAACGGTCCTATAATTCACCCCTCCACTTT
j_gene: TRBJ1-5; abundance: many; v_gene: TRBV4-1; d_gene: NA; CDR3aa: CASSQAFSSNQPQHF; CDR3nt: TGCGCCAGCAGCCAAGCCTTCTCAAGCAATCAGCCCCAGCATTTT
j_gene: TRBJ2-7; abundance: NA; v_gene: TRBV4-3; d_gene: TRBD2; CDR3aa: CASSQDAGGGSCEQYF; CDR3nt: TGCGCCAGCAGCCAAGATGCGGGGGGCGGGTCGTGCGAGCAGTACTTC
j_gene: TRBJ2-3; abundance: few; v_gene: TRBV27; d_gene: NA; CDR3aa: CASSSGLNTDTQYF; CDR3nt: TGTGCCAGCAGTTCCGGACTGAACACAGATACGCAGTATTTT
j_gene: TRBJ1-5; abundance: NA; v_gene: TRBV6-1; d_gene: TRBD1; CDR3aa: CAGSDRAYSNQPQHF; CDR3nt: TGTGCCGGATCCGACAGGGCGTATAGCAATCAGCCCCAGCATTTT
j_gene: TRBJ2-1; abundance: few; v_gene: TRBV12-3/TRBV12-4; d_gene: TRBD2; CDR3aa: CASSPGLAGAAYNEQFF; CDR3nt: TGTGCCAGCAGTCCGGGACTAGCGGGAGCCGCCTACAATGAGCAGTTCTTC
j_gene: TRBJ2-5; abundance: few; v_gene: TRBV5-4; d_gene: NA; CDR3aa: CASSSIDEQETQYF; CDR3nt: TGTGCCAGCAGTTCCATCGACGAGCAAGAGACCCAGTACTTC
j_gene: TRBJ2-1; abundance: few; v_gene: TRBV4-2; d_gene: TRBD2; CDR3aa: CASRAASGSNNEQFF; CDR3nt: TGTGCCAGCCGAGCTGCAAGCGGGAGCAACAATGAGCAGTTCTTC
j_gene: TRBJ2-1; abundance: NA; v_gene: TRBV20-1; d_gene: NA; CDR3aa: CSAPEGGNEQFF; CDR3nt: TGCAGTGCTCCAGAAGGGGGGAATGAGCAGTTCTTC
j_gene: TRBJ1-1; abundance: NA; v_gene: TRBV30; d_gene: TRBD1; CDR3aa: CAWKPLRQGVNTEAFF; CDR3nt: TGTGCCTGGAAGCCCCTCAGACAGGGAGTGAACACTGAAGCTTTCTTT
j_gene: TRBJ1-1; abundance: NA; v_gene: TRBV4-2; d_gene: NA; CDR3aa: CASSQVAGTNTEAFF; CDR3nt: TGTGCCAGCAGCCAAGTAGCAGGGACGAACACTGAAGCTTTCTTT
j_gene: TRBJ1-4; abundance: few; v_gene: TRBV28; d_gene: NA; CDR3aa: CASSLVGVRYIPNEKLFF; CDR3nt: TGTGCCAGCAGCCTCGTAGGGGTCAGATATATCCCTAATGAAAAACTGTTTTTT
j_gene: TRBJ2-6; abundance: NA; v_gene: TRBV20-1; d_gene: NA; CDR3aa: CSAPRPSSGANVLTF; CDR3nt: TGCAGTGCACCCCGACCGAGCTCTGGGGCCAACGTCCTGACTTTC
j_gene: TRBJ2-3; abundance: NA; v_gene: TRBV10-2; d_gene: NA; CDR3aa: CASSNMEGGARSTDTQYF; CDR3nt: TGCGCCAGCAGTAACATGGAGGGGGGGGCACGAAGCACAGATACGCAGTATTTT
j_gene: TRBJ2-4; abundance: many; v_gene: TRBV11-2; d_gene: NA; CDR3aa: CASSFGQGHNIQYF; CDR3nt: TGTGCCAGCAGCTTTGGCCAGGGTCACAACATTCAGTACTTC
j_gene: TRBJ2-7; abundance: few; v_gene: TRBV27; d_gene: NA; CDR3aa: CASSLGRTAYEQYF; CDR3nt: TGTGCCAGCAGTCTAGGGCGGACTGCCTACGAGCAGTACTTC
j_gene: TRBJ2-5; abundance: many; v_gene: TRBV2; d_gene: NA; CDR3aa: CASSDIGHLQETQYF; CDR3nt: TGTGCCAGCAGTGATATTGGGCACCTCCAAGAGACCCAGTACTTC
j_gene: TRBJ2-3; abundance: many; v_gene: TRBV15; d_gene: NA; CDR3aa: CATSRDRSSTDTQYF; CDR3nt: TGTGCCACCAGCAGAGATCGTTCCAGCACAGATACGCAGTATTTT
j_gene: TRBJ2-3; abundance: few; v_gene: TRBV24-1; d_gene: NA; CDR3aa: CATASPPLYGTDTQYF; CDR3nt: TGTGCCACCGCCTCCCCGCCTCTCTACGGCACAGATACGCAGTATTTT
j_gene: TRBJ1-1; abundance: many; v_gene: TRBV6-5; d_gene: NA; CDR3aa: CAPPQSNTEAFF; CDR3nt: TGTGCCCCCCCGCAATCGAACACTGAAGCTTTCTTT
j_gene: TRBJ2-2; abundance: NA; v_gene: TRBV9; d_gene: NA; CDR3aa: CASSDGIANTGELFF; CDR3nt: TGTGCCAGCTCTGATGGGATAGCGAACACCGGGGAGCTGTTTTTT
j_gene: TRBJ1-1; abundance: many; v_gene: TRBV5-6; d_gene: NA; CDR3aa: CASSLTTTGLHTEAFF; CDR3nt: TGTGCCAGCAGCCTGACCACGACGGGTCTTCACACTGAAGCTTTCTTT
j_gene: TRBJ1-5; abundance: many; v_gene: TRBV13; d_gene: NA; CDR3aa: CASSLKGVSNQPQHF; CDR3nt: TGTGCCAGCAGCTTAAAGGGGGTTAGCAATCAGCCCCAGCATTTT
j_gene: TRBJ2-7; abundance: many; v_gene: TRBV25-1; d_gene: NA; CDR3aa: CASSEARTSAKGGEQYF; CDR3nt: TGTGCCAGCAGTGAGGCTAGGACATCCGCCAAAGGTGGCGAGCAGTACTTC
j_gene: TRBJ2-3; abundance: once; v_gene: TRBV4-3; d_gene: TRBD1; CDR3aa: CASSQAGTETQYF; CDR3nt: TGCGCCAGCAGCCAGGCCGGGACAGAGACGCAGTATTTT
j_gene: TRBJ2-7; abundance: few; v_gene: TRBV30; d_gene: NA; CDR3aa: CAWAQGYEQYF; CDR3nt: TGTGCCTGGGCCCAGGGATACGAGCAGTACTTC
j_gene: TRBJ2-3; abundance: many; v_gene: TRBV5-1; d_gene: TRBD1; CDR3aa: CASSLETGTLDTQYF; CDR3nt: TGCGCCAGCAGCTTGGAGACAGGGACGCTAGATACGCAGTATTTT
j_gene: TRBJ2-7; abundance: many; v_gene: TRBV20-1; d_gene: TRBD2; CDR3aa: CSASPPGLAGRSYEQYF; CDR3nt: TGCAGTGCTTCTCCCCCGGGACTAGCGGGGAGGTCCTACGAGCAGTACTTC
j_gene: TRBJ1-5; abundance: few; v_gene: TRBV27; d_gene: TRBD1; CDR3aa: CASSLGGPGTDSNQPQHF; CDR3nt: TGTGCCAGCAGTTTAGGGGGACCCGGGACAGATAGCAATCAGCCCCAGCATTTT